Following are 30 T cell receptor beta chains from one sample sequenced in a study of metastatic and nonmetastatic thyroid tumors. Thyroid surgery was performed in patients who had received no treatment beforehand. TCRdb re-clonotyped the PCR reads via MiXCR. The profile shows about 12,000 clones, roughly a quarter of them singletons. Sequenced sample: tumor tissue. The origin of the receptors is a female donor with papillary thyroid cancer or a benign thyroid nodule (not recorded which). Some clones in this sample may be carry-over from other donors' samples.

V and J are TRBV27 and TRBJ2-7, with TRBD2 matching 7 bases. The junction had 9 bases not matched to a gene; V was cut back by 6 bases and J by 1 base. The germline V gene encodes CDR1 MNHEY and CDR2 SMNVEV (reference sequence). CDR3 length: 15 amino acids. The CDR3 region has the DNA TGTGCCAGCAGGGGCTGGTCTAGCGGTTCCTACGAGCAGTACTTC. Translation: CASRGWSSGSYEQYF.

As regards this clone: The limits of the CDR3 on the DNA are not certain, so only TCRdb's listed CDR3 is given. The chain couples TRBV7-2 to TRBJ1-2. 13 amino acids form the CDR3, both terminal residues included. The germline CDR1 and CDR2 sequences are SGHTA and FQGNSA. The chain's CDR3 is CASSFGPGYGYTF.

The table lists this clone with many counts. A much bigger clone sits one base away, suggesting this may be a read error. The chain has TRBV6-5 and TRBJ2-1, with D hard to call. Germline assignment: CDR1 MNHEY and CDR2 SVGAGI. This CDR3 contains 13 residues. The CDR3 coding sequence is TGTGCCAGCAGTTACCGAGGCTACAGTGAGCAGTTCTTC. This gives the protein CASSYRGYSEQFF.

This clone showed up many times. The J gene is TRBJ2-7, the V gene TRBV7-2, with 10 bases fitting TRBD2. V shed 5 bases and J 3 bases; nucleotides not matched to a gene: 16. The V gene's germline CDR1 is SGHTA and CDR2 FQGNSA. The CDR3 loop spans 18 amino acids. The CDR3 nucleotides read TGTGCCAGCAGCCCATTAGCCCGTAGCGGGAGGTTCAGCTACGAGCAGTACTTC. This sequence encodes CASSPLARSGRFSYEQYF.

At least ten counts were recorded for this clone. The rearrangement links TRBV10-1 to TRBJ1-1; D is unresolved. The V end was cut by 7 bases, the J end by 5 bases, with 5 bases between. Germline V gene lookup returns CDR1 WNHNN and CDR2 SYGVQD (reference sequence). The CDR3 runs 10 residues. The CDR3 sequence: CASKGTEAFF. The CDR3 DNA is TGCGCCAGCAAAGGTACTGAAGCTTTCTTT.

This clone was seen repeatedly, ten times or more. The chain joins TRBV20-1 to TRBJ2-2; D might be TRBD2 (6 bases). The CDR3 contains 16 residues. V gave up 3 bases and J gave up 2 bases, with 16 bases separating them. Germline values: CDR1 DFQATT, CDR2 SNEGSKA (reference sequence). CDR3 nucleotides: TGCAGTGCTAGGCCTCTAAGCGGGTTTAACACCGGGGAGCTGTTTTTT. Translated: CSARPLSGFNTGELFF.

This clone was detected many times. V is TRBV3-1 and J is TRBJ1-2; D remains ambiguous. V lost 4 bases, J lost 8 bases, and 11 bases lay in between. Germline V gives CDR1 LGHDT, CDR2 YNNKEL (reference sequence). CDR3 length: 12 residues. The CDR3 bases are TGTGCCAGCAGCCCCGGACCTGGAGGCTACACCTTC. It translates to CASSPGPGGYTF.

By share, this clone ranks as medium-sized (0.01 to 0.1%). The chain joins TRBV24-1 to TRBJ2-1, with unresolved D. CDR3 length equals 16 residues. Germline-derived CDR1 and CDR2 are KGHDR and SFDVKD. V was clipped by 2 bases and J by 1 base, with 11 bases between them. The chain's CDR3 is CATSDSVSDSYNEQFF. DNA for the CDR3: TGTGCCACCAGTGATTCCGTAAGCGATTCCTACAATGAGCAGTTCTTC.

Within the sample, this clone is medium-sized (0.01 to 0.1%). CDR3 loop: CSARPHGAWQNTEAFF. The CDR3 DNA reads as TGCAGTGCTAGACCTCACGGGGCATGGCAGAACACTGAAGCTTTCTTT. The genes are TRBV20-1 and TRBJ1-1; D possibly corresponds to TRBD1 (5 bases). Germline loops: CDR1 DFQATT, CDR2 SNEGSKA (reference sequence). The CDR3 spans 16 residues. Deletions cut 2 bases from V and 1 base from J, with 17 bases between.

Regarding this clone: It may be a read error: a sequence one base away is much more abundant. This chain joins TRBV25-1 and TRBJ2-3, with 10 bases lining up with TRBD1. The length of the CDR3 is 14 residues. Germline loops: CDR1 MGHDK, CDR2 SYGVNS. CDR3 bases: TGTGCCAACAGTGAATGGGGACAGGGGGATACGCAGTATTTT. Protein product: CANSEWGQGDTQYF.

Judged by abundance, this clone is medium-sized. The CDR3 spells CSAGGREPLYEQYF. The CDR3 DNA sequence: TGCAGTGCTGGCGGCCGGGAGCCTCTCTACGAGCAGTACTTC. The rearrangement links TRBV20-1 to TRBJ2-7, with a tentative D call TRBD2 (6 bases). The CDR3 has 14 amino acids. Germline values: CDR1 DFQATT, CDR2 SNEGSKA (reference sequence). V shed 5 bases and J shed 3 bases, with 17 bases lying between them.

This chain uses TRBV20-1 with TRBJ1-2; 7 bases line up with TRBD1. The germline CDR1 and CDR2 sequences are DFQATT and SNEGSKA (reference sequence). The junction had 16 bases not matched to a gene; V was cut back by 5 bases and J by 4 bases. This CDR3 contains 16 residues. For the CDR3, the DNA is TGCAGTGCTCGCGTATCCAGCAATGGACAGGTCTATGGCTACACCTTC. Amino acids: CSARVSSNGQVYGYTF.

The chain uses TRBV7-9 and TRBJ1-2, with TRBD1 identical over 7 bases. This CDR3 comprises 12 residues. Per the germline V gene, CDR1 is SEHNR and CDR2 is FQNEAQ (reference sequence). J was trimmed by 7 bases and V by 1 base; bases with no gene match: 0. As DNA, the CDR3 is TGTGCCAGCAGCTTAGGACAGGGTGGCTACACCTTC. Its protein is CASSLGQGGYTF.

The V gene is TRBV7-9, the J gene TRBJ2-5; D not certain. This CDR3 has 13 amino acids. The V end lost 0 bases, the J end lost 1 base, and 3 bases lay between the germline ends. Germline V lookup: CDR1 SEHNR, CDR2 FQNEAQ (reference sequence). The chain's CDR3 is CASSLASQETQYF. The CDR3 DNA is TGTGCCAGCAGCTTAGCCAGCCAAGAGACCCAGTACTTC.

This chain uses TRBV15 with TRBJ2-5; perhaps TRBD2 as D (5 bases). V was shortened by 9 bases and J by 5 bases, with 16 bases between the two germline ends. The CDR3 spans 13 residues. Germline V gene data show CDR1 as LNHNV and CDR2 as YYDKDF (reference sequence). DNA for the CDR3: TGTGCCACTTCTCCCCGGGAAGGGGAGACCCAGTACTTC. Amino acids: CATSPREGETQYF. The variable domain in full, completed from reference TRBV15 and TRBJ2-5, reads DAMVIQNPRYQVTQFGKPVTLSCSQTLNHNVMYWYQQKSSQAPKLLFHYYDKDFNNEADTPDNFQSRRPNTSFCFLDIRSPGLGDTAMYLCATSPREGETQYFGPGTRLLVL.

V and J are TRBV13 and TRBJ2-1; tentative D call: TRBD2 (6 bases). CDR1 is PRHDT and CDR2 is FYEKMQ in the germline V gene (reference sequence). The CDR3 totals 15 residues. V gave up 6 bases and J gave up 3 bases, with 15 bases separating them. The CDR3 DNA reads TGTGCCAGCAGGCCTACGGGACTTGGCTACAATGAGCAGTTCTTC. Amino acid sequence: CASRPTGLGYNEQFF.

This clone was detected only a few times. This chain uses TRBV12-3 or TRBV12-4 with TRBJ1-1; D remains unclear. Deletions cut 5 bases from V and 1 base from J, with 17 bases between. The CDR3 loop spans 16 amino acids. CDR3 nucleotides: TGTGCCAGCAGTCCCGGCCTCGGACGGAAGAACACTGAAGCTTTCTTT. Translation: CASSPGLGRKNTEAFF.

This clone is labeled as medium-sized (0.01 to 0.1%). This chain links TRBV5-1 with TRBJ1-3; the D is unclear. The V gene lost 1 base and the J gene lost 4 bases, with 3 bases spanning the gap. The CDR3 loop spans 12 amino acids. CDR1 and CDR2 (germline): SGHRS, YFSETQ. The CDR3 coding sequence is TGCGCCAGCAGCTTGCCGGGAAACACCATATATTTT. The encoded protein is CASSLPGNTIYF.

In its sample, this clone is medium-sized. V is TRBV15 and J is TRBJ2-7; TRBD1 matches at 9 bases. The CDR3 is 17 amino acids. Trimming at V came to 0 bases and at J to 7 bases, leaving 13 bases not matched to a gene. The V gene's germline CDR1 is LNHNV and CDR2 YYDKDF (reference sequence). In nucleotides, the CDR3 is TGTGCCACCAGCAGAGAGACCGGGACAGGGTTCCCTCGGGAGCAGTACTTC. Its translation is CATSRETGTGFPREQYF.

This clone was seen repeatedly, ten times or more. The chain couples TRBV7-9 to TRBJ2-7, with 8 positions matching TRBD2. Germline V gene lookup returns CDR1 SEHNR and CDR2 FQNEAQ (reference sequence). With V trimmed by 1 base and J by 4 bases, 6 bases remained unmatched. The CDR3 extends over 15 amino acids. CDR3 sequence: CASSLVREGRYEQYF. As DNA, the CDR3 is TGTGCCAGCAGCTTAGTACGGGAGGGCCGATACGAGCAGTACTTC.

The chain is built from TRBV12-3 or TRBV12-4 and TRBJ1-5; D unresolved. The CDR3 runs to 17 residues. Trimming left V 5 bases short and J 0 bases short, with 17 bases between. The CDR3 loop is CASSLWVWTDSNQPQHF. In nucleotides, the CDR3 is TGTGCCAGCAGTCTCTGGGTGTGGACGGATAGCAATCAGCCCCAGCATTTT.

The J gene is TRBJ2-7, the V gene TRBV3-1, with D tentatively TRBD1 (5 bases). V lost 0 bases, J lost 5 bases, and 17 bases lay in between. CDR1 and CDR2 (germline): LGHDT, YNNKEL (reference sequence). This CDR3 contains 16 residues. The DNA of the CDR3 is TGTGCCAGCAGCCAAGAAGCAGGGTATGGACGGAACGAGCAGTACTTC. The encoded protein is CASSQEAGYGRNEQYF.

The V call is TRBV5-6, the J call TRBJ2-1, with D hard to call. V was pared by 0 bases and J by 9 bases, with 4 bases between. In germline, CDR1 is SGHDT, CDR2 YYEEEE. CDR3 length equals 11 residues. As DNA, the CDR3 is TGTGCCAGCAGCTTGGCCGGTGAGCAGTTCTTC. Amino acid sequence: CASSLAGEQFF.

This rearrangement joins TRBV11-2 to TRBJ1-2, with D hard to call. The germline V gene has CDR1 SGHAT and CDR2 FQNNGV. Trimming cost V 1 base and J 2 bases, with 20 bases left between them. CDR3 length equals 18 residues. Here the CDR3 reads CASSLGPGGGFANYGYTF. The CDR3 bases are TGTGCCAGCAGCTTAGGCCCGGGTGGAGGGTTCGCCAACTATGGCTACACCTTC.

DNA for the CDR3: TGTGCCAGCAGGCGACAAACCAATGAGCAGTTCTTC. It specifies CASRRQTNEQFF. The chain links TRBV12-3 or TRBV12-4 to TRBJ2-1; D is ambiguous. Trimming took off 6 bases at V and 6 bases at J, with 9 bases between the two ends. The CDR3 has 12 amino acids.

Many counts were recorded for this clone. This CDR3 is CASNTPEYRYGYTF. CDR3 in DNA: TGTGCCAGCAACACTCCGGAGTATCGCTATGGCTACACCTTC. V and J are TRBV7-2 and TRBJ1-2; D gene ambiguous. Germline-derived CDR1 and CDR2 are SGHTA and FQGNSA. V was cut by 7 bases and J by 4 bases, with 16 bases left in between. The CDR3 totals 14 residues.

The rearrangement joins TRBV18 to TRBJ1-2, with 9 bases identical to TRBD1. Germline V lookup: CDR1 KGHSH, CDR2 LQKENI. Unmatched junction bases numbered 7, after V lost 3 bases and J lost 5 bases. The CDR3 has 15 residues. CDR3 coding DNA: TGTGCCAGCTCACCCGGGACAGGGATCTTATATGGCTACACCTTC. Its protein product is CASSPGTGILYGYTF.

In DNA form, the CDR3 reads TGCGCCAGCAGCTTGGGCCCCTCTACGGGTGGCTACACCTTC. Its protein product is CASSLGPSTGGYTF. J is TRBJ1-2 and V is TRBV5-1, with D unresolved. Germline CDR1 SGHRS, CDR2 YFSETQ. The V end lost 0 bases, the J end lost 7 bases, and 13 bases lay between the germline ends. The CDR3 is 14 amino acids.

The J gene is TRBJ2-3, the V gene TRBV30, with TRBD2 matching 9 bases. Trimming cost V 5 bases and J 5 bases; bases outside gene matches: 14. This CDR3 comprises 16 residues. Germline CDR1 is GTSNPN and CDR2 is SVGIG (reference sequence). CDR3 amino acids: CAWARGRISGGDTQYF. The CDR3 DNA reads TGTGCCTGGGCACGGGGGCGGATTAGCGGGGGAGATACGCAGTATTTT.

This clone showed up many times. V is TRBV27 and J is TRBJ2-1; 11 bases map to TRBD2. Germline loops: CDR1 MNHEY, CDR2 SMNVEV (reference sequence). V shed 4 bases, J shed 4 bases, and the junction held 9 bases outside the gene matches. CDR3 size: 17 residues. The CDR3 sequence is CASSSAWLAGGYNEQFF. Written as DNA, the CDR3 is TGTGCCAGCAGTTCCGCCTGGCTAGCGGGAGGTTACAATGAGCAGTTCTTC.